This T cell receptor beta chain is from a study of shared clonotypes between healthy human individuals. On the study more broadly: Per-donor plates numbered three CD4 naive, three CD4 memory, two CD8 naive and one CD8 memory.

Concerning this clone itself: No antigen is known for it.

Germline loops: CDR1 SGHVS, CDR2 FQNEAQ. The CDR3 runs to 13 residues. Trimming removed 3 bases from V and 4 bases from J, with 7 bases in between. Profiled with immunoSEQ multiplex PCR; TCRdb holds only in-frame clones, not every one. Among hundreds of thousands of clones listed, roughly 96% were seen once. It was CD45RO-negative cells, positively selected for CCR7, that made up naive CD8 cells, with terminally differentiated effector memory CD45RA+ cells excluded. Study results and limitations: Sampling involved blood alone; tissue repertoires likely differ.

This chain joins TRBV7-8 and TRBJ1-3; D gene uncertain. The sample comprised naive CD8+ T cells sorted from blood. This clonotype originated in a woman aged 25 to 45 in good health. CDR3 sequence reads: CASSFFSGNTIYF. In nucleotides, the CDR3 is TGTGCCAGCAGCTTTTTCTCCGGAAACACCATATATTTT.